Sequencing of this T cell receptor beta chain was carried out in a study of blood T cell repertoires in COVID-19. About the study: Donors in the United States, Italy and Spain gave samples during acute or convalescent COVID-19.

This clone was counted a few times. Only in-frame clones appear in the TCRdb table, and some are missing; sequencing was by immunoSEQ multiplex PCR. Of 80,000 to 100,000 clones in the sample, around three quarters were seen once. Trimming cost V 5 bases and J 6 bases; bases outside gene matches: 3. The CDR3 length is 13 residues. CDR1 is SGHNT and CDR2 is YENEEA in the germline V gene. Source material: peripheral blood. This clonotype was obtained from a woman in her 70s with acute or convalescent COVID-19. The chain recombines TRBV11-3 with TRBJ2-7; 11 bases agree with TRBD2. The CDR3 loop reads CASSPGTSGEQYF. CDR3 sequence (DNA): TGTGCCAGCAGCCCCGGGACTAGCGGCGAGCAGTACTTC.